This T cell receptor (beta chain) was captured by sequencing in a study of T cells after yellow fever vaccination (dated by TCRdb to between 2019 and 2020). General notes on the study: The SMART-Seq v4 Ultra Low Input RNA kit was used to prepare libraries from fractions with low cell numbers. To track T-cell clones before and after primary and booster YFV17D yellow fever vaccination, bulk TCR alpha and beta repertoires were sequenced longitudinally. Two healthy male donors, one aged 18 to 30 and one aged 30 to 40 years, made up the cohort. Blood was collected at multiple timepoints before and after primary and secondary immunization, and bulk PBMC replicates and cell subsets were isolated. Overall results and qualifications from the work: Computational filtering was required because FACS-sorted repertoires could contain abundant contaminating clonotypes from the bulk population. Compared with the primary T-cell response, the secondary T-cell response was faster but weaker, reaching its peak on day 5 rather than on day 15. A small share of clonotypes was detected in both CD4 and CD8 compartments, with the overlap likely arising from convergent recombination. Only a couple of donors were included in the study, so the extent to which the findings can be generalized is limited. Most clones expanded after primary vaccination were re-detected after the booster (about 96% of CD4 and roughly 87% of CD8), suggesting broad memory maintenance.

TCR cDNA was synthesized by 5'RACE template switching, through which a universal primer site and unique molecular identifiers were introduced. cDNA synthesis was primed from both the TCR alpha and TCR beta constant segments. Library amplification involved two PCR steps, and the second step added sample barcodes and sequencing adapters. Sequencing of libraries was done on Illumina HiSeq 2500 (2x100 bp) or NovaSeq (2x150 bp). As for the authors' bioinformatics: Reads were demultiplexed and collapsed into UMI consensus sequences with MIGEC, and V(D)J alignment was performed with MiXCR. Clonotypes responding to the vaccine were identified with edgeR on replicate PBMC samples, with the criteria of FDR below 0.01 and a log2 fold change above 5 up to day 15. CD4 or CD8 identity was assigned to each bulk clonotype according to whether the clonotype was present at higher abundance in the sequenced CD4 repertoire or the sequenced CD8 repertoire. The public reads were reprocessed in TCRdb via fastp at Q25 and MiXCR, keeping in-frame beta chains. Merged by CDR3 protein, the rows form single entries marked with the most common genes and DNA. What appears here as the V and J calls and clone size reflects TCRdb's work, not the paper's. The table for this sample lists roughly 500,000 distinct CDR3 sequences; over 15% of them were counted only once. The ten largest clones add up to around an eighth of the sample.

Note on this clonotype: What this receptor recognizes is not known. Within one base of it there is no much larger clone, and no base qualities were kept.

Read against the paper, the sample's treatment or condition label means: live attenuated yellow fever vaccine strain. At every blood-draw timepoint, two biological replicates of bulk PBMCs were collected. PBMCs were isolated from peripheral blood using a standard Ficoll-Paque protocol. TriZol was used to extract RNA from bulk PBMCs, from CD4 and CD8 fractions, and from dextramer-positive and dextramer-negative fractions. V trim: 5 bases; J trim: 5 bases; unmatched bases: 6. According to the germline V gene, CDR1 reads MDHEN and CDR2 reads SYDVKM. The CDR3, from cysteine to phenylalanine, totals 15 residues. Only the CDR3 portion is preserved as DNA: 45 bases, with reading frame beginning at the first base.

The chain employs TRBV28 and TRBJ2-2; 9 bases in the junction line up with TRBD1. This TCR was recovered from a man aged 25-40 years who received the YFV17D yellow fever vaccine. The source material was PBMCs, sampled 15 days after the yellow fever booster vaccination. This receptor has the CDR3 CASSTLQGATGELFF. Read as DNA, the sequence is TGTGCCAGCAGTACCTTACAGGGGGCGACCGGGGAGCTGTTTTTT.